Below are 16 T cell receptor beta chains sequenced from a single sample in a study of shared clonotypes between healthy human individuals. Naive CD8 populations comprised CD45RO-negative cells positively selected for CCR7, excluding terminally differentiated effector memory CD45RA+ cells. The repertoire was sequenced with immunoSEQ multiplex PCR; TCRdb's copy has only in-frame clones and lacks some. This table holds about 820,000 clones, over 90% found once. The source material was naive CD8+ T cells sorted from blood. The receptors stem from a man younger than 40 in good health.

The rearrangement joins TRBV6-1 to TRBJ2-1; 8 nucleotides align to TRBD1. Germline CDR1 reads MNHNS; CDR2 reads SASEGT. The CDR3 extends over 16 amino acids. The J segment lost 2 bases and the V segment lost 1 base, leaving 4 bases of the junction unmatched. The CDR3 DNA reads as TGTGCCAGCAGTGAAGTACACAGGGGGGCCTACAATGAGCAGTTCTTC. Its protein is CASSEVHRGAYNEQFF.

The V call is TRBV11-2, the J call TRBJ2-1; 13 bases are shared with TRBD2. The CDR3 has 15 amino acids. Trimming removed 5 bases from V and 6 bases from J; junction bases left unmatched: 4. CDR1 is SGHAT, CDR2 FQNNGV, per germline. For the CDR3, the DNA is TGTGCCAGCAGCCCGGGACTAGCGGGGTCCAATGAGCAGTTCTTC. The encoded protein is CASSPGLAGSNEQFF.

The CDR3 nucleotides read TGCGCCAGCAGCTTCTCACAGACTAGCGGGAGGGGCACCGGGGAGCTGTTTTTT. Protein sequence: CASSFSQTSGRGTGELFF. This chain connects TRBV5-1 to TRBJ2-2; 14 bases map to TRBD2. The CDR3 is made up of 18 amino acids. After removal of 2 bases from V and 4 bases from J, the junction contained 7 bases not matched to a gene. Germline V gene data show CDR1 as SGHRS and CDR2 as YFSETQ.

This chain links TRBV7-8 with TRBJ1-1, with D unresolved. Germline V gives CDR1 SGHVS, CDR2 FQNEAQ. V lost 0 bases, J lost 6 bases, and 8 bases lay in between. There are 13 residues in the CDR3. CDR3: CASSLAPRAEAFF. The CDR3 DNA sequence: TGTGCCAGCAGCTTAGCACCACGCGCTGAAGCTTTCTTT. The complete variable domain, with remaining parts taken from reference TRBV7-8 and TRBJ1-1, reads GAGVSQSPRYKVAKRGQDVALRCDPISGHVSLFWYQQALGQGPEFLTYFQNEAQLDKSGLPSDRFFAERPEGSVSTLKIQRTQQEDSAVYLCASSLAPRAEAFFGQGTRLTVV.

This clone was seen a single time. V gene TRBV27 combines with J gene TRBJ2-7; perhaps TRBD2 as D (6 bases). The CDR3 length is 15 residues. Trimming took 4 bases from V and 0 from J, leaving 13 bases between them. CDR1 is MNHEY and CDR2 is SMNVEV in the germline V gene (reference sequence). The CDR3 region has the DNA TGTGCCAGCAGTTCGGCGGGGCGGAGCTCCTACGAGCAGTACTTC. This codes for CASSSAGRSSYEQYF.

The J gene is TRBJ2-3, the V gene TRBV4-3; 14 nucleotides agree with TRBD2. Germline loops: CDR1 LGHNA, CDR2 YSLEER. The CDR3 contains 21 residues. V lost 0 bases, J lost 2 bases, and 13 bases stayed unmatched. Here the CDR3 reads CASSQDPGLAGDIPLTDTQYF. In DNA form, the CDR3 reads TGCGCCAGCAGCCAAGACCCGGGACTAGCGGGAGATATTCCACTCACAGATACGCAGTATTTT.

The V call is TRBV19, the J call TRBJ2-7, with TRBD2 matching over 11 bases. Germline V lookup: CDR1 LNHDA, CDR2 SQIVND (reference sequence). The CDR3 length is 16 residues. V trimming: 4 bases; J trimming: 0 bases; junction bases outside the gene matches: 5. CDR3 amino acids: CASSRGLADNSYEQYF. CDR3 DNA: TGTGCCAGTAGTAGGGGACTAGCGGACAACTCCTACGAGCAGTACTTC.

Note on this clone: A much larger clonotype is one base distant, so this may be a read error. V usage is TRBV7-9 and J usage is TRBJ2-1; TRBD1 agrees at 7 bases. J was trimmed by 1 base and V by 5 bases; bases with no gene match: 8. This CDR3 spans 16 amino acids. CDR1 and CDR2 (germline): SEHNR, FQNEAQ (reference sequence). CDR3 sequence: CASSIDRVSSYNEQFF. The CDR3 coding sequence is TGTGCCAGCAGCATTGACAGGGTCTCATCCTACAATGAGCAGTTCTTC.

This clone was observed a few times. CDR3 DNA: TGTGCCACCAGCAGTCAGGGATTCAATCAGCCCCAGCATTTT. It translates to CATSSQGFNQPQHF. V usage is TRBV15 and J usage is TRBJ1-5, with a possible D match to TRBD1 (5 bases). Trimming stripped 3 bases from V and 3 bases from J, with 9 bases between. The germline gives CDR1 LNHNV, CDR2 YYDKDF (reference sequence). This CDR3 has 14 residues.

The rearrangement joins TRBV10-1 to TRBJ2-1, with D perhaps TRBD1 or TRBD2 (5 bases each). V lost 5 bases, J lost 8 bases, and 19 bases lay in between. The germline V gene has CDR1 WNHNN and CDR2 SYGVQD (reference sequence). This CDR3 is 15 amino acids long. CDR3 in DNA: TGCGCCAGCAGTAGTTTGAAGCCCGGGGCGGATGAGCAGTTCTTC. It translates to CASSSLKPGADEQFF.

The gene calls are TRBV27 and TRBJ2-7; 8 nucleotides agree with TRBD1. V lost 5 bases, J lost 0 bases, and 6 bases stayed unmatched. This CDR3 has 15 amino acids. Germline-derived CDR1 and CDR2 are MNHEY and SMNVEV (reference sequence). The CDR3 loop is CASSARQGISYEQYF. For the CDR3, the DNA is TGTGCCAGCAGTGCCCGACAGGGGATCTCCTACGAGCAGTACTTC.

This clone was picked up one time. In DNA form, the CDR3 reads TGTGCCAGCAGCGTAGACGGTATTCACTATGGCTACACCTTC. It is translated as CASSVDGIHYGYTF. The chain links TRBV9 to TRBJ1-2; D gene uncertain. This CDR3 spans 14 amino acids. Trimming left V 0 bases short and J 3 bases short, with 9 bases between. Germline V gives CDR1 SGDLS, CDR2 YYNGEE.

The CDR3 is CSVLKSGQGVFGSSYNEQFF. Here the CDR3 DNA reads TGCAGCGTGCTAAAGAGCGGACAGGGGGTATTTGGTAGCTCCTACAATGAGCAGTTCTTC. The chain links TRBV29-1 to TRBJ2-1, with 10 bases lining up with TRBD1. V gave up 6 bases and J gave up 0 bases; unmatched junction bases: 20. From germline, CDR1 is SQVTM and CDR2 ANQGSEA. The CDR3 is 20 residues long.

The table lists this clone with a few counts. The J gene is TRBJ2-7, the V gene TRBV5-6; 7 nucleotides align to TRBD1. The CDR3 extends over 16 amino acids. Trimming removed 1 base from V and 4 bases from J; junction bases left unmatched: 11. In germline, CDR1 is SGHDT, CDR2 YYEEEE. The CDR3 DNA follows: TGTGCCAGCAGCTTGTTTACGGGCAGGGGGTCTTACGAGCAGTACTTC. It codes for CASSLFTGRGSYEQYF.

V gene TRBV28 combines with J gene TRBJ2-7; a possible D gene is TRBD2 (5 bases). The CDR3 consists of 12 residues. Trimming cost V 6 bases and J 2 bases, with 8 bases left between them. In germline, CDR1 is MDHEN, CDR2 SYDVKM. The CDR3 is CASSGITYEQYF. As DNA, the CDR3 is TGTGCCAGCAGCGGGATAACCTACGAGCAGTACTTC. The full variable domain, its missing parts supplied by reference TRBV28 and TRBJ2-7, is DVKVTQSSRYLVKRTGEKVFLECVQDMDHENMFWYRQDPGLGLRLIYFSYDVKMKEKGDIPEGYSVSREKKERFSLILESASTNQTSMYLCASSGITYEQYFGPGTRLTVT.

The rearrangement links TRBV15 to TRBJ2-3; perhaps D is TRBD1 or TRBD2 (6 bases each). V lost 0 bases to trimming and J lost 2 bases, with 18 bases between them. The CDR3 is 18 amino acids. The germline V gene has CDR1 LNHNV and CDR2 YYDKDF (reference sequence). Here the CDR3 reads CATSRDTTTRGVTDTQYF. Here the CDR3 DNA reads TGTGCCACCAGCAGAGATACCACCACTAGGGGGGTCACAGATACGCAGTATTTT.